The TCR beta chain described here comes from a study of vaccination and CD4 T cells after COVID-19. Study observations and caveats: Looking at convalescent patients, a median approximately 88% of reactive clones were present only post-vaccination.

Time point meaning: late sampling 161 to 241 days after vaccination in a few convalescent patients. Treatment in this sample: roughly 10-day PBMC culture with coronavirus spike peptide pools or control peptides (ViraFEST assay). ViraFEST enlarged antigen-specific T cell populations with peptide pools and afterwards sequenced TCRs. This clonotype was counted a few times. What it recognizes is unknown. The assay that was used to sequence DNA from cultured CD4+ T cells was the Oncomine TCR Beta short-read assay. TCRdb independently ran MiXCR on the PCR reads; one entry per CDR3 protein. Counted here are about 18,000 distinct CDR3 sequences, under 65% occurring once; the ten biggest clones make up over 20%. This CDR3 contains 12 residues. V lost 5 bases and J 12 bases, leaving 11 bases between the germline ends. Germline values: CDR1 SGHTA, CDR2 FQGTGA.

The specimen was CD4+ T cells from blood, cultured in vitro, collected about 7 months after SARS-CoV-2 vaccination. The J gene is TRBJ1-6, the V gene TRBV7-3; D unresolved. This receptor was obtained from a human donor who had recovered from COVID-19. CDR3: CASSQTMGPLHF. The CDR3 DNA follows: TGTGCCAGCAGCCAGACAATGGGACCCCTCCACTTT.